Listed below are T cell receptor beta chains from one sample, sequenced in a study of T cells in Graves' hyperthyroidism and ophthalmopathy. From the multiplex PCR reads, TCRdb called clonotypes with MiXCR, one entry per CDR3 protein. This repertoire shows hundreds of thousands of distinct CDR3 sequences, roughly 32% found once; its top ten account for less than 35%. Input material: blood. These receptors were taken from a woman aged 40 to 50 with Graves' hyperthyroidism. CDR3s leave out the opening cysteine and the closing phenylalanine or tryptophan.

>TRBV13
ASSTGDSNYEQY
>TRBV20-1
SAHKLQGGTEAF
>TRBV6-2/TRBV6-3
ASSLVFPYGYT
>TRBV4-3
ASSQDFAALGGYT
>TRBV18
ASSTWGETQY
>TRBV4-2
ASSQDRGSPLH
>TRBV7-2
ASSSWGQSNYGYT
>TRBV19
ASSPSDRGRVVTEAF
>TRBV6-2/TRBV6-3
ASSLGQAFSGNTIY
>TRBV29-1
SVEGQGVTGNTIY
>TRBV13
ASSLGGGNPEAF
>TRBV7-3
ASSSGLAGDEAF
>TRBV25-1
AWSGGGGGGYT
>TRBV30
AWTRGGQPQH
>TRBV19
ASSTVVGNTIY
>TRBV12-3/TRBV12-4
ASSLPNWDRGDTGELF
>TRBV5-1
ASSLSRFGNYGYT
>TRBV7-9
ASSQVIWGGSGANVLT
>TRBV12-3/TRBV12-4
ASSQDRNRETQY
>TRBV7-9
ASSLGHRGPDEQY
>TRBV27
ASSLRTDAYEQY
>TRBV12-3/TRBV12-4
ASGTGPGAYEQY
>TRBV9
ANSVVPGAGSPLH
>TRBV15
ATSRDRESNQPQH
>TRBV19
ASSISETGELF
>TRBV20-1
SARAGHLNTEAF
>TRBV6-5
ASSYSGGAMNTEAF
>TRBV28
AIEGGSHEQY
>TRBV12-3/TRBV12-4
ASSLADRVGGYT
>TRBV7-9
ASSPRPTGVKETQY
>TRBV4-3
ASSQSQGINYGYT
>TRBV6-6
ASLTSGLSYEQY
>TRBV10-3
ATSVDGDPPQH
>TRBV29-1
SVQAGPQAF
>TRBV25-1
ASLTAPTSNYGYT
>TRBV4-1
ASSALNRDSKETQY
>TRBV7-9
ASSFGYGNTEAF
>TRBV7-6
ASSHLAGWFYGYT
>TRBV7-9
ASSQDLIGGQPQH
>TRBV10-3
AISESDTPNF
>TRBV6-1
ASSPEMGISYEQY
>TRBV25-1
ASITGTRDYGYT
>TRBV7-9
ASSPGRVGYTEAF
>TRBV19
AIQRDGSGTGASGGYGYT